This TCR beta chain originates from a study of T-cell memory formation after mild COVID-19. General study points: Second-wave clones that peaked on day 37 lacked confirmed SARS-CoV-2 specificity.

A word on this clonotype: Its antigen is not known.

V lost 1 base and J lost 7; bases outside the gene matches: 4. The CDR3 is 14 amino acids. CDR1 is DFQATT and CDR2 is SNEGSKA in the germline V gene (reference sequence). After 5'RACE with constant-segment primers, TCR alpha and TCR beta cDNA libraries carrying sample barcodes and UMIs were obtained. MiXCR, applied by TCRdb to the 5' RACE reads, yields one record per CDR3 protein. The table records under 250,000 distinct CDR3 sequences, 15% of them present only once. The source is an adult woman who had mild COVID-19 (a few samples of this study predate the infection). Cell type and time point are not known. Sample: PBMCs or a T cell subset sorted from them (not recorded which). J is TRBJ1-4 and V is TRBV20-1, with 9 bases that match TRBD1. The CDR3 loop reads CSARGRQGGEKLFF. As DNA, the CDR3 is TGCAGTGCTAGAGGTCGACAGGGGGGTGAAAAACTGTTTTTT.